A single count supports the clone carrying this T cell receptor (beta chain). The V gene's germline CDR1 is SQVTM and CDR2 ANQGSEA. V was pared by 7 bases and J by 1 base, with 11 bases between. There are 12 residues in the CDR3. The source of the sample is a study of glioma-infiltrating T cells after dendritic cell vaccination. About the study: Patients received three intradermal dendritic cell vaccine injections at biweekly intervals.

Time point here: after dendritic cell vaccination, including at tumor progression/relapse. Profiling relied on immunoSEQ multiplex PCR, and the TCRdb table lists in-frame clones only, not all of them. The sample has roughly 100,000 clones; around 90% are singletons. V and J are TRBV29-1 and TRBJ2-7; maybe TRBD1 (5 bases). The source of this sequence is a human donor with glioblastoma. Sequencing used blood, obtained after dendritic cell vaccination. CDR3 in DNA: TGCAGCGGTTCGACAGCTTCCTACGAGCAGTACTTC. It encodes CSGSTASYEQYF.